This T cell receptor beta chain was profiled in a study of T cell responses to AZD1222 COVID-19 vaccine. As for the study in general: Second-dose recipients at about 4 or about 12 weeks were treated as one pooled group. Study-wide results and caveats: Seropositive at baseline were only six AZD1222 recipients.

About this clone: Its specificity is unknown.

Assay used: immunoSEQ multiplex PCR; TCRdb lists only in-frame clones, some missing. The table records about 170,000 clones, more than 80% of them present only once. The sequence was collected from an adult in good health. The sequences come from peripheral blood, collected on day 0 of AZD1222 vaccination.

This CDR3 is CASSLGATNEKLFF. CDR3 bases: TGTGCCAGCAGCTTGGGGGCAACTAATGAAAAACTGTTTTTT. This rearrangement joins TRBV7-9 to TRBJ1-4, with D possibly TRBD1 on 5 matching bases. V dropped 3 bases and J dropped 0 bases, with 5 bases sitting between them. Germline-derived CDR1 and CDR2 are SEHNR and FQNEAQ (reference sequence). This CDR3 spans 14 amino acids.